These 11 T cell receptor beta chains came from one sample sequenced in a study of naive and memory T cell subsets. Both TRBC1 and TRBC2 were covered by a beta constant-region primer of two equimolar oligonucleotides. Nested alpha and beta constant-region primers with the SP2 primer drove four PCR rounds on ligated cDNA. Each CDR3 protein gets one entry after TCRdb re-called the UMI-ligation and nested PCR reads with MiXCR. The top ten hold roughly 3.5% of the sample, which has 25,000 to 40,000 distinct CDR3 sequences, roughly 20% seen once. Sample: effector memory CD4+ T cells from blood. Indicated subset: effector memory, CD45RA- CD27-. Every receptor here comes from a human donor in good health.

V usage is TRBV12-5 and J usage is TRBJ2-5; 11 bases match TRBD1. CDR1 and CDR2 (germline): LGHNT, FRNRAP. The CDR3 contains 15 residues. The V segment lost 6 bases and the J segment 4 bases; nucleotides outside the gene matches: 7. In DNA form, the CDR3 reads TGTGCTAGTGGATCGGACAGGGGGCGATCAGAGACCCAGTACTTC. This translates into CASGSDRGRSETQYF.

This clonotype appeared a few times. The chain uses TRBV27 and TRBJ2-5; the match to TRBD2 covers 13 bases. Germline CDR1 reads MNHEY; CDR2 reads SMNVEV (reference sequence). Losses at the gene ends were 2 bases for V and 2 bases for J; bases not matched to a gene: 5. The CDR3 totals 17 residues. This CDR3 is CASSLKGLAGPQETQYF. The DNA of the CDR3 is TGTGCCAGCAGTTTAAAGGGACTAGCGGGGCCTCAAGAGACCCAGTACTTC.

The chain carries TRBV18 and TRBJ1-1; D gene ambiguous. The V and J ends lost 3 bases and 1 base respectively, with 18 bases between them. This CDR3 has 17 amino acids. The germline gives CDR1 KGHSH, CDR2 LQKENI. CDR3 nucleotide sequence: TGTGCCAGCTCACCTATCCGTATTGGGCAGGCGAACACTGAAGCTTTCTTT. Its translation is CASSPIRIGQANTEAFF.

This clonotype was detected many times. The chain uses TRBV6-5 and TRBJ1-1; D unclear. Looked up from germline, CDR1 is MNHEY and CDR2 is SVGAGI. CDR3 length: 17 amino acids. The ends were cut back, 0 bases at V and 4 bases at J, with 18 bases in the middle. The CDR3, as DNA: TGTGCCAGCAGTTACTCGTCACAGATTCGGAGAGGCACTGAAGCTTTCTTT. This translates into CASSYSSQIRRGTEAFF.

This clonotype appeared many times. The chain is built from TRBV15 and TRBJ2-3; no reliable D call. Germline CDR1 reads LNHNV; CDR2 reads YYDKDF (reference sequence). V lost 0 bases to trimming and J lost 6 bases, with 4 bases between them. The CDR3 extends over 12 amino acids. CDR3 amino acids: CATSRDGDTQYF. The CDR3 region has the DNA TGTGCCACCAGCAGAGACGGGGATACGCAGTATTTT. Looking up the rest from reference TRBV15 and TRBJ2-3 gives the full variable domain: DAMVIQNPRYQVTQFGKPVTLSCSQTLNHNVMYWYQQKSSQAPKLLFHYYDKDFNNEADTPDNFQSRRPNTSFCFLDIRSPGLGDTAMYLCATSRDGDTQYFGPGTRLTVL.

The CDR3 loop is CASTITGPKQFF. As DNA, the CDR3 is TGTGCCAGCACAATAACGGGGCCGAAGCAGTTCTTC. The chain employs TRBV5-5 and TRBJ2-1, with D perhaps assigned TRBD1 or TRBD2 (5 bases each). Germline CDR1 is SGHKS and CDR2 is YYEKEE (reference sequence). This CDR3 is 12 amino acids long. Trimming left V 6 bases short and J 11 bases short, with 15 bases between.

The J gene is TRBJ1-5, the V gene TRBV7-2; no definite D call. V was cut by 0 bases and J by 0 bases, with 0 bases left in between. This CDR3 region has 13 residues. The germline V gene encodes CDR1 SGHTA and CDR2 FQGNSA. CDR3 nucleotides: TGTGCCAGCAGCTTAGCTAGCAATCAGCCCCAGCATTTT. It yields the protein CASSLASNQPQHF.

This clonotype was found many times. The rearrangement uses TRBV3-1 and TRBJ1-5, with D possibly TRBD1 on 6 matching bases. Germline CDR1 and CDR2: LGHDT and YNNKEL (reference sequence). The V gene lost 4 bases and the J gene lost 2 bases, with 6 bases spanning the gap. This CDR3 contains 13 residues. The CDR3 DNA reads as TGTGCCAGCAGCCGACAGGGCAATCAGCCCCAGCATTTT. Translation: CASSRQGNQPQHF.

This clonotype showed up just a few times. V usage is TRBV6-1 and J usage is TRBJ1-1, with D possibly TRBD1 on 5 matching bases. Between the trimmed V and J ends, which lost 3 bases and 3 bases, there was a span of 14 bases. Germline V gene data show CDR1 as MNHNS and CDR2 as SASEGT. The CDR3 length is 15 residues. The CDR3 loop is CASSDGGRGHTEAFF. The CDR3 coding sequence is TGTGCCAGCAGTGACGGGGGACGAGGGCACACTGAAGCTTTCTTT.

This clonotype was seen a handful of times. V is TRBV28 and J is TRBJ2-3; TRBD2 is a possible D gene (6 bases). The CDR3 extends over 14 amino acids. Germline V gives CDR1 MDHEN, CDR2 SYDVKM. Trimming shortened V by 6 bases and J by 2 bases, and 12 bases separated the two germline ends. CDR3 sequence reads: CASSPTSHTDTQYF. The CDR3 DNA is TGTGCCAGCAGCCCAACTAGCCACACAGATACGCAGTATTTT.

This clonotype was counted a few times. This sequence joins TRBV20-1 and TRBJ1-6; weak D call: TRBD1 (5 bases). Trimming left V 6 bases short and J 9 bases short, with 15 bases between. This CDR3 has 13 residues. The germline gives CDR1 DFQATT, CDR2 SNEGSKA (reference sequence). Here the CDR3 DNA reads TGCAGTGCCACGTTGGGGCGCGGTTCACCCCTCCACTTT. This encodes CSATLGRGSPLHF.